This TCR beta chain was retrieved from a study of T-cell reconstitution after alpha-beta-depleted transplantation in children. The study's findings and limits: It was newly produced T cells that mostly accounted for T-cell counts and diversity one year after transplant. Surviving thymic progenitors and recipient T cells were the source of high TCRbeta diversity at day 60 in some patients. The origin of alpha-beta T cells about two months after transplant was reportedly several hundred expanded graft clones.

This clonotype was seen a handful of times. The antigen remains unidentified. A library of TCRbeta sequences, prepared with unique molecular identifiers, was generated. One entry per CDR3 protein, called by TCRdb with MiXCR from the PCR reads. Among some 200,000 distinct CDR3 sequences, about 8.7% were seen once, and the ten largest hold 35% to 45%. The trim removed 1 base at V and 0 bases at J, leaving 5 bases unmatched. The length of the CDR3 is 18 residues. Looked up from germline, CDR1 is MNHEY and CDR2 is SMNVEV (reference sequence). This TCR was recovered from a male patient aged 2-10 years who had a stem cell transplant for acute myeloid leukemia, so the T cells may come from the graft donor. The chain links TRBV27 to TRBJ2-6; 8 nucleotides match TRBD1. The source material was PBMCs, mostly from graft donor cells, sampled 360 days after TCRalphabeta/CD19-depleted stem cell transplant. DNA for the CDR3: TGTGCCAGCAGTTTATGGGGGACAGGAAACTCTGGGGCCAACGTCCTGACTTTC. Amino acid sequence: CASSLWGTGNSGANVLTF.